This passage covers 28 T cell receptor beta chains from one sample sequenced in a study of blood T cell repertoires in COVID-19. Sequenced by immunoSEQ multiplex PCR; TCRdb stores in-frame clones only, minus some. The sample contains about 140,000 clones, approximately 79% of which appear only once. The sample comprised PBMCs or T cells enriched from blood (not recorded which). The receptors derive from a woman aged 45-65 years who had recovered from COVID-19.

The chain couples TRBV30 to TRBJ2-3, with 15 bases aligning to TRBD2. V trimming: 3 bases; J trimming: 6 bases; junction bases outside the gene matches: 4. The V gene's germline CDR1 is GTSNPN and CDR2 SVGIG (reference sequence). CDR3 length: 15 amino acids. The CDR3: CAWSPGTSGGDTQYF. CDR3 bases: TGTGCCTGGAGCCCCGGGACTAGCGGGGGGGATACGCAGTATTTT.

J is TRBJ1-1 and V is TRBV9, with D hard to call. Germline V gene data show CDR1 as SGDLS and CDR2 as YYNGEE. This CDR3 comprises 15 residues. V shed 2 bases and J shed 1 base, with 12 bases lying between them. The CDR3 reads CASSVSGRENTEAFF. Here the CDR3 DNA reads TGTGCCAGCAGCGTCTCCGGACGGGAGAACACTGAAGCTTTCTTT.

Written as DNA, the CDR3 is TGTGCCAGCAGAAAAACGGGGACAGGGTGGAATGAGCAGTTCTTC. Translated: CASRKTGTGWNEQFF. V gene TRBV7-2 combines with J gene TRBJ2-1; TRBD1 matches at 9 bases. CDR3 size: 15 residues. V trimming: 6 bases; J trimming: 7 bases; junction bases outside the gene matches: 10. Germline V gene sequence: CDR1 SGHTA, CDR2 FQGNSA.

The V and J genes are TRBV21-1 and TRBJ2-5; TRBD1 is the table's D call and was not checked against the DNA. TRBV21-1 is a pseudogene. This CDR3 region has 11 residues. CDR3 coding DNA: TGTGGTACAGAAGTACAAGAGACCCAGTACTTC. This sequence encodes CGTEVQETQYF.

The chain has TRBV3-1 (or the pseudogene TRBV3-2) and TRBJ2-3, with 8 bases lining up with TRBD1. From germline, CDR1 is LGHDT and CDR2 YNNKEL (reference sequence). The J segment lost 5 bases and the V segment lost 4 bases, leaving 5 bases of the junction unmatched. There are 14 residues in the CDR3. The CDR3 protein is CASSPDRVRDTQYF. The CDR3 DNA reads TGTGCCAGCAGCCCGGACAGGGTTAGAGATACGCAGTATTTT.

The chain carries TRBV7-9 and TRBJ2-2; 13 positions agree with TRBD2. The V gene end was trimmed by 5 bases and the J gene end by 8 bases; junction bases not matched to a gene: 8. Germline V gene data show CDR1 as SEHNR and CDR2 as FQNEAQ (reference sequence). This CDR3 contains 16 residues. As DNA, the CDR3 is TGTGCCAGCAGCCCAGGACTAGCGGGAGTAGGTGGGGAGCTGTTTTTT. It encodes CASSPGLAGVGGELFF.

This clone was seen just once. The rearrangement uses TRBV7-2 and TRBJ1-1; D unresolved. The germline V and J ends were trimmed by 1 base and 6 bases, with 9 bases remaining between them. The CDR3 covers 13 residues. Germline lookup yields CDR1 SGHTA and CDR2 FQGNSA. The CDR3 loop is CASSLVSWPEAFF. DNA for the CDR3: TGTGCCAGCAGCTTAGTCTCCTGGCCTGAAGCTTTCTTT.

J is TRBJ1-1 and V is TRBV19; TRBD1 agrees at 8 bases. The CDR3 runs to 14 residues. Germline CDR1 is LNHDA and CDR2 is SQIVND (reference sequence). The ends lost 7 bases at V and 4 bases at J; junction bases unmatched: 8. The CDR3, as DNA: TGTGCCAGTACCACCCAGGGGGCTGTCACTGAAGCTTTCTTT. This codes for CASTTQGAVTEAFF.

Written as DNA, the CDR3 is TGTGCCAGCAGCTATGGGACTAGCGGGAGACGCACCGGGGAGCTGTTTTTT. Its translation: CASSYGTSGRRTGELFF. The chain uses TRBV13 and TRBJ2-2; the match to TRBD2 covers 14 bases. Trimming took 4 bases from V and 4 from J; bases not matched to a gene: 5. This CDR3 region has 17 residues. The germline CDR1 and CDR2 sequences are PRHDT and FYEKMQ (reference sequence).

CDR3 region: CASTTGQVAFF. CDR3 bases: TGTGCCAGCACGACCGGACAGGTGGCTTTCTTT. The gene calls are TRBV6-6 and TRBJ1-1; 7 bases match TRBD1. CDR1 is MNHNY and CDR2 is SVGAGI in the germline V gene (reference sequence). This CDR3 has 11 residues. Trimming removed 7 bases from V and 11 bases from J; junction bases left unmatched: 7.

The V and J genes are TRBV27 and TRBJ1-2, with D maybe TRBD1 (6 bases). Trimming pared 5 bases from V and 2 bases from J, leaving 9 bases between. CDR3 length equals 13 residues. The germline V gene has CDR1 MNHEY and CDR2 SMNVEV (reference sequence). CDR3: CASSKTGNYGYTF. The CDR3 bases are TGTGCCAGCAGTAAGACAGGAAACTATGGCTACACCTTC.

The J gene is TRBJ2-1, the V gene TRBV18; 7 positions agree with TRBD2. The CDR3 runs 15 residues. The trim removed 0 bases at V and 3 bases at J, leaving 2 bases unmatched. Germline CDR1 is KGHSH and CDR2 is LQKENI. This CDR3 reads CASSPPSGLYNEQFF. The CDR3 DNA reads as TGTGCCAGCTCACCACCTAGCGGGCTCTACAATGAGCAGTTCTTC.

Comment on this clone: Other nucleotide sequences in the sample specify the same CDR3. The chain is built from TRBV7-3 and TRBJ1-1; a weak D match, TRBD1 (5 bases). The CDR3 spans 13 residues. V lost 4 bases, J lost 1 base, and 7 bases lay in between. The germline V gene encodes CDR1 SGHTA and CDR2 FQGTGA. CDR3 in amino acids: CASSSQENTEAFF. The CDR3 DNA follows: TGTGCCAGCAGCTCACAGGAGAACACTGAAGCTTTCTTT.

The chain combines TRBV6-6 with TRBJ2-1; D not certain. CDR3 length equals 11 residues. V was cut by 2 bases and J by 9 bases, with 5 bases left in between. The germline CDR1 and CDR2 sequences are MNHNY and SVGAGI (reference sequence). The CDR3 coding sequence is TGTGCCAGCAGTTACGTCGGTGAGCAGTTCTTC. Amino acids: CASSYVGEQFF.

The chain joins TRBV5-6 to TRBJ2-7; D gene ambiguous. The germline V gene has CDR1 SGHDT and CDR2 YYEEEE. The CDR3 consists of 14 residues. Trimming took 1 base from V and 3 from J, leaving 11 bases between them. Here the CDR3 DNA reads TGTGCCAGCAGCTTGCGCGGCCCGATCTACGAGCAGTACTTC. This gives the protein CASSLRGPIYEQYF. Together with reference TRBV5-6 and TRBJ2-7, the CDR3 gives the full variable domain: DAGVTQSPTHLIKTRGQQVTLRCSPKSGHDTVSWYQQALGQGPQFIFQYYEEEERQRGNFPDRFSGHQFPNYSSELNVNALLLGDSALYLCASSLRGPIYEQYFGPGTRLTVT.

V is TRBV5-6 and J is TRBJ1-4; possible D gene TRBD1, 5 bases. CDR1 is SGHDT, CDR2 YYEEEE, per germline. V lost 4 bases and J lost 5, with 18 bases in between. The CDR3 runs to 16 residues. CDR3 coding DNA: TGTGCCAGCAGCCTATGGGGCGCAGGAGTAAATGAAAAACTGTTTTTT. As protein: CASSLWGAGVNEKLFF. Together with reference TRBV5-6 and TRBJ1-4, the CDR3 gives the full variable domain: DAGVTQSPTHLIKTRGQQVTLRCSPKSGHDTVSWYQQALGQGPQFIFQYYEEEERQRGNFPDRFSGHQFPNYSSELNVNALLLGDSALYLCASSLWGAGVNEKLFFGSGTQLSVL.

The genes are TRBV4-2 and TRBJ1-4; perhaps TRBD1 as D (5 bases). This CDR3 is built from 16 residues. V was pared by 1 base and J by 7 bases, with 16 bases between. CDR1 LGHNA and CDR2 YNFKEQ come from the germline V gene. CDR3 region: CASSQGADLGVEKLFF. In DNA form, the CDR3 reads TGTGCCAGCAGCCAAGGCGCGGACCTAGGGGTTGAAAAACTGTTTTTT.

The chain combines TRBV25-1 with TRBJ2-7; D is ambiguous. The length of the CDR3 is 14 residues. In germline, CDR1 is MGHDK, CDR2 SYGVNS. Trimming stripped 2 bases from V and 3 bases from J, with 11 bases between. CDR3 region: CASSEGGQLYEQYF. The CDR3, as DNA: TGTGCCAGCAGTGAAGGTGGGCAGCTCTACGAGCAGTACTTC.

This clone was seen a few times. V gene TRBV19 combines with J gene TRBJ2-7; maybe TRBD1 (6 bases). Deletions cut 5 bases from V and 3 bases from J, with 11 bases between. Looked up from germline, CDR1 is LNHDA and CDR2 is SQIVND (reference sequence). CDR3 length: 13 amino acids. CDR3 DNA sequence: TGTGCCAGTAGTTTGTCGGACAGCTACGAGCAGTACTTC. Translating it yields CASSLSDSYEQYF.

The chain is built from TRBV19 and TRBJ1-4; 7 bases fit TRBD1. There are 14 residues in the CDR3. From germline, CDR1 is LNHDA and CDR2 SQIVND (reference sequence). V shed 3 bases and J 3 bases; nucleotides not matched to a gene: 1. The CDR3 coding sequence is TGTGCCAGTAGTATCAGGGGGGCTAATGAAAAACTGTTTTTT. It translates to CASSIRGANEKLFF. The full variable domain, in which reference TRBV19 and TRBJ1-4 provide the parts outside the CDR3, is DGGITQSPKYLFRKEGQNVTLSCEQNLNHDAMYWYRQDPGQGLRLIYYSQIVNDFQKGDIAEGYSVSREKKESFPLTVTSAQKNPTAFYLCASSIRGANEKLFFGSGTQLSVL.

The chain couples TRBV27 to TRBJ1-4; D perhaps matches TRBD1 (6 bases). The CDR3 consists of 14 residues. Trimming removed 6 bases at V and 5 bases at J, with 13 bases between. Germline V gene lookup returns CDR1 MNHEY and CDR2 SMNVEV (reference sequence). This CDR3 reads CASSPTGLNEKLFF. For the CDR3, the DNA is TGTGCCAGCAGCCCGACAGGCTTAAATGAAAAACTGTTTTTT.

Written as DNA, the CDR3 is TGTGCCAGCAGCCCCAGGGATTTGCGCAATCAGCCCCAGCATTTT. Amino acids: CASSPRDLRNQPQHF. The chain couples TRBV5-5 to TRBJ1-5, with D maybe TRBD1 (5 bases). The CDR3 extends over 15 amino acids. CDR1 and CDR2 from the germline V gene are SGHKS and YYEKEE (reference sequence). V was pared by 4 bases and J by 2 bases, with 13 bases between.

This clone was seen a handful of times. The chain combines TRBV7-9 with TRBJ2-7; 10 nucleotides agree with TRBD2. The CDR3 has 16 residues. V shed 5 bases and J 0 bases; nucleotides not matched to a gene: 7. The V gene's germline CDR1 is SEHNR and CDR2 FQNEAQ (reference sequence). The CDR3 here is CASSPASGRDSYEQYF. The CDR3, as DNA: TGTGCCAGCAGCCCGGCGAGCGGGAGGGACTCCTACGAGCAGTACTTC.

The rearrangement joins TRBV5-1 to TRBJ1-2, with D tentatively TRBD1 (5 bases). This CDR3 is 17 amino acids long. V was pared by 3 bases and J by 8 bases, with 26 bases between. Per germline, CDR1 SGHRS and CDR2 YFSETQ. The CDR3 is CASSSLGGKGVRGGYTF. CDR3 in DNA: TGCGCCAGCAGCTCGCTCGGGGGAAAAGGGGTGCGTGGAGGCTACACCTTC.

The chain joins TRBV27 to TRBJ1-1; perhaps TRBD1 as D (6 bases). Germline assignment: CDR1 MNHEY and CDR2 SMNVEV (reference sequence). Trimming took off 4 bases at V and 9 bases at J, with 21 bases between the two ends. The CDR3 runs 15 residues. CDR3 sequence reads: CASSSVQQGFRQAFF. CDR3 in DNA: TGTGCCAGCAGTTCGGTACAACAGGGATTCCGGCAAGCTTTCTTT.

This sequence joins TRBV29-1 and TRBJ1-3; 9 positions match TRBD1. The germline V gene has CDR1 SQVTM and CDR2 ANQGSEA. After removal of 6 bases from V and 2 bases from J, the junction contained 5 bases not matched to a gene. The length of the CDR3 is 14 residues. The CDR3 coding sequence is TGCAGCGTACGACAGGGGGGCCCTGGAAACACCATATATTTT. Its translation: CSVRQGGPGNTIYF.

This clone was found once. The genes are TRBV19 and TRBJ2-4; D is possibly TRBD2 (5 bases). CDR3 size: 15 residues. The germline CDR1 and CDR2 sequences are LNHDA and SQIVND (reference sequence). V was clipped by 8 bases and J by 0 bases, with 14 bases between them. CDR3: CASRAESIAKNIQYF. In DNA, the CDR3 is TGTGCCAGTCGAGCGGAGTCGATAGCCAAAAACATTCAGTACTTC.

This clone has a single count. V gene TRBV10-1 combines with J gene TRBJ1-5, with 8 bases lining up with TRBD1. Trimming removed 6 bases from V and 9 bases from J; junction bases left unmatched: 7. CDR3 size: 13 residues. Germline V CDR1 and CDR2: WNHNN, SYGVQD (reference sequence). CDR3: CASSETGDRPQHF. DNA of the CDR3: TGCGCCAGCAGCGAGACAGGGGATCGGCCCCAGCATTTT.